Following are 8 T cell receptor beta chains from one sample sequenced in a study of blood T cell repertoires in COVID-19. Assay used: immunoSEQ multiplex PCR; TCRdb lists only in-frame clones, some missing. The data hold about 260,000 clones, with around 80% observed a single time. What was sequenced was peripheral blood. All receptors derive from a man between 60 and 70 years old with acute or convalescent COVID-19.

This chain links TRBV3-1 (or the pseudogene TRBV3-2) with TRBJ1-2; D is uncertain. V was pared by 2 bases and J by 5 bases, with 15 bases between. The germline CDR1 and CDR2 sequences are LGHDT and YNNKEL (reference sequence). The CDR3 extends over 15 amino acids. CDR3 in DNA: TGTGCCAGCAGCCAAAATGGAAACAGCCAGTATGGCTACACCTTC. Translated: CASSQNGNSQYGYTF.

CDR3 nucleotide sequence: TGTGCCATCAGTACAGGGGAAGGCACCGGGGAGCTGTTTTTT. Its protein is CAISTGEGTGELFF. This rearrangement joins TRBV10-3 to TRBJ2-2, with TRBD1 identical over 7 bases. After removal of 5 bases from V and 4 bases from J, the junction contained 4 bases not matched to a gene. This CDR3 is 14 amino acids long. CDR1 and CDR2 from the germline V gene are ENHRY and SYGVKD.

The chain's CDR3 is CASSLGLSTDTQYF. The CDR3 DNA follows: TGTGCCAGCAGCTTAGGGCTGAGCACAGATACGCAGTATTTT. The chain links TRBV11-2 to TRBJ2-3; D not resolved. Trimming left V 1 base short and J 0 bases short, with 5 bases between. Germline V CDR1 and CDR2: SGHAT, FQNNGV. The CDR3 has 14 residues.

This rearrangement joins TRBV9 to TRBJ1-6, with a weak D call TRBD1 (5 bases). The CDR3 is 16 amino acids. Germline V gene sequence: CDR1 SGDLS, CDR2 YYNGEE. Trimming left V 4 bases short and J 0 bases short, with 11 bases between. The CDR3 region is CASSSGPSSYNSPLHF. The CDR3 DNA follows: TGTGCCAGCAGCTCAGGGCCAAGCTCCTATAATTCACCCCTCCACTTT. The complete variable domain, with remaining parts taken from reference TRBV9 and TRBJ1-6, reads DSGVTQTPKHLITATGQRVTLRCSPRSGDLSVYWYQQSLDQGLQFLIQYYNGEERAKGNILERFSAQQFPDLHSELNLSSLELGDSALYFCASSSGPSSYNSPLHFGNGTRLTVT.

This clone has only one observation. The chain has TRBV6-2 or TRBV6-3 and TRBJ2-7; 7 bases align to TRBD1. CDR3 length equals 12 residues. The V segment lost 6 bases and the J segment 6 bases; nucleotides outside the gene matches: 5. Germline lookup yields CDR1 MNHEY and CDR2 SVGEGT. CDR3 bases: TGTGCCAGCAGCACCGGACAGGTCGAGCAGTACTTC. Residues: CASSTGQVEQYF.

The V gene is TRBV5-8, the J gene TRBJ1-4; 12 nucleotides agree with TRBD1. Germline V lookup: CDR1 SGHTS, CDR2 YDEGEE. V was clipped by 4 bases and J by 7 bases; unmatched bases: 5. The CDR3 consists of 15 residues. The CDR3, as DNA: TGTGCCAGCAGCCACCGGGACAGGGGGCGTGAAAAACTGTTTTTT. It is translated as CASSHRDRGREKLFF. Full variable domain (missing parts from reference TRBV5-8 and TRBJ1-4): EAGVTQSPTHLIKTRGQQATLRCSPISGHTSVYWYQQALGLGLQFLLWYDEGEERNRGNFPPRFSGRQFPNYSSELNVNALELEDSALYLCASSHRDRGREKLFFGSGTQLSVL.

This chain connects TRBV6-2 or TRBV6-3 to TRBJ2-7, with 7 bases matching TRBD2. After removal of 5 bases from V and 5 bases from J, the junction contained 18 bases not matched to a gene. CDR1 and CDR2 (germline): MNHEY, SVGEGT. This CDR3 has 17 residues. This CDR3 reads CASSPITGLVLMDEQYF. CDR3 sequence (DNA): TGTGCCAGCAGTCCAATAACAGGACTAGTATTGATGGACGAGCAGTACTTC.

This clone appeared once. Here the CDR3 reads CASSLTSGRASDEQFF. The CDR3 DNA sequence: TGTGCCAGCAGCCTGACTAGCGGGAGGGCCTCAGATGAGCAGTTCTTC. This chain uses TRBV11-1 with TRBJ2-1; the match to TRBD2 covers 14 bases. Losses at the gene ends were 5 bases for V and 8 bases for J; bases not matched to a gene: 8. From germline, CDR1 is SGHAT and CDR2 FQDESV (reference sequence). The CDR3 contains 16 residues.